These 12 T cell receptor beta chains came from one sample sequenced in a study of vaccination and CD4 T cells after COVID-19. Sequence data for DNA of cultured CD4+ T cells were generated by the Oncomine TCR Beta short-read assay. Cultures of CD4+ T cells served as the source for extracting genomic DNA. TCRdb recomputed calls from the PCR reads with MiXCR, one row per CDR3 protein. Of thousands of distinct CDR3 sequences detected, roughly a third appear once; the ten largest clones hold roughly 22%. These TCRs are of unknown antigen specificity. This sample's treatment: approximately 9-day PBMC culture with coronavirus spike peptide pools or control peptides (ViraFEST assay). Before the COVID-19 pandemic (2011-2018), CD4+ T cells were obtained from the unexposed donor. Sequences were obtained from CD4+ T cells from blood, cultured in vitro. The receptors were gathered from a human donor in good health.

CDR3 DNA: TGTGCCAGCAGGAGGGCAGGGATCTCTGGGGCCAACGTCCTGACTTTC. It specifies CASRRAGISGANVLTF. V usage is TRBV6-1 and J usage is TRBJ2-6; D is perhaps TRBD1 or TRBD2 (5 bases each). The CDR3 runs 16 residues. Per germline, CDR1 MNHNS and CDR2 SASEGT. With 6 bases removed from V and 0 bases from J, the gap between germline ends came to 12 bases.

V gene TRBV18 combines with J gene TRBJ2-3; D unclear. V lost 3 bases and J 6 bases, leaving 16 bases between the germline ends. The length of the CDR3 is 15 residues. CDR1 KGHSH and CDR2 LQKENI come from the germline V gene. CDR3 sequence (DNA): TGTGCCAGCTCACCCCAACCCTCCCAAATGGATACGCAGTATTTT. This codes for CASSPQPSQMDTQYF.

This sequence joins TRBV5-4 and TRBJ2-3; D is ambiguous. Germline-derived CDR1 and CDR2 are SGHNT and YYREEE (reference sequence). V lost 5 bases and J 1 base, leaving 11 bases between the germline ends. This CDR3 has 14 amino acids. The CDR3 sequence: CASRLAAGTDTQYF. The CDR3 nucleotides are TGTGCCAGCAGGCTCGCTGCGGGCACAGATACGCAGTATTTT. The full variable domain, rest sourced from reference TRBV5-4 and TRBJ2-3, is ETGVTQSPTHLIKTRGQQVTLRCSSQSGHNTVSWYQQALGQGPQFIFQYYREEENGRGNFPPRFSGLQFPNYSSELNVNALELDDSALYLCASRLAAGTDTQYFGPGTRLTVL.

The chain employs TRBV20-1 and TRBJ2-1; D possibly corresponds to TRBD2 (5 bases). Germline CDR1 DFQATT, CDR2 SNEGSKA (reference sequence). The length of the CDR3 is 16 residues. Trimming removed 2 bases at V and 3 bases at J, with 17 bases between. CDR3 DNA sequence: TGCAGTGCTAGACCAACTCTAGCCTTTGGCTACAATGAGCAGTTCTTC. The encoded protein is CSARPTLAFGYNEQFF.

The genes are TRBV11-2 and TRBJ2-3, with 10 bases that match TRBD2. The V segment lost 5 bases and the J segment 4 bases; nucleotides outside the gene matches: 12. This CDR3 region has 17 residues. Germline-derived CDR1 and CDR2 are SGHAT and FQNNGV. The CDR3 bases are TGTGCCAGCAGCAAAGGCTCTAGCGGGAGAGCCGCAGATACGCAGTATTTT. Amino acids: CASSKGSSGRAADTQYF.

The rearrangement joins TRBV6-2 or TRBV6-3 to TRBJ1-1, with D unresolved. The CDR3 runs to 12 residues. Trimming removed 0 bases at V and 4 bases at J, with 3 bases between. Germline V CDR1 and CDR2: MNHEY, SVGEGT. The CDR3: CASSYSFTEAFF. Here the CDR3 DNA reads TGTGCCAGCAGTTACTCGTTCACTGAAGCTTTCTTT.

In this sample, this clonotype turned up a few times. V and J are TRBV6-5 and TRBJ2-5; D ambiguous. This CDR3 is 13 amino acids long. CDR1 and CDR2 (germline): MNHEY, SVGAGI. The V and J ends lost 4 bases and 1 base respectively, with 7 bases between them. The CDR3 nucleotides are TGTGCCAGCAGTTCACACAGCCAAGAGACCCAGTACTTC. It codes for CASSSHSQETQYF.

V gene TRBV20-1 combines with J gene TRBJ2-1, with D possibly being TRBD1 (6 bases). Trimming removed 6 bases from V and 4 bases from J, with 19 bases in between. The germline gives CDR1 DFQATT, CDR2 SNEGSKA (reference sequence). CDR3 size: 15 residues. CDR3 in DNA: TGCAGTGCCTTCCGGGGCAGGGGAACTTACAATGAGCAGTTCTTC. Amino acid sequence: CSAFRGRGTYNEQFF.

V gene TRBV28 combines with J gene TRBJ1-2, with TRBD1 as a possible D gene (6 bases). V was shortened by 8 bases and J by 5 bases, with 18 bases between the two germline ends. CDR3 length: 14 residues. Germline CDR1 MDHEN, CDR2 SYDVKM. The DNA for the CDR3 is TGTGCCAGCGGAGTTGTGGGGACACATTATGGCTACACCTTC. Residues: CASGVVGTHYGYTF.

The rearrangement joins TRBV12-3 or TRBV12-4 to TRBJ2-7; 14 nucleotides match TRBD2. V shed 5 bases, J shed 0 bases, and the junction held 12 bases outside the gene matches. CDR3 length equals 19 residues. The CDR3 DNA reads TGTGCCAGCAGTCACCTCCCGGGACTAGCGGGAGTAAACTCCTACGAGCAGTACTTC. Translation: CASSHLPGLAGVNSYEQYF.

The chain links TRBV7-8 to TRBJ2-7; 7 positions agree with TRBD2. CDR1 is SGHVS, CDR2 FQNEAQ, per germline. V lost 5 bases and J lost 1; bases outside the gene matches: 11. The CDR3 totals 16 residues. CDR3 sequence reads: CASSPGLADISYEQYF. CDR3 nucleotides: TGTGCCAGCAGCCCGGGGCTAGCGGACATTTCCTACGAGCAGTACTTC.

J is TRBJ1-2 and V is TRBV7-9, with D hard to call. Germline V gene data show CDR1 as SEHNR and CDR2 as FQNEAQ (reference sequence). V was shortened by 1 base and J by 7 bases, with 13 bases between the two germline ends. There are 14 residues in the CDR3. As DNA, the CDR3 is TGTGCCAGCAGCTTAGAAGGTCACTCTGCTGGCTACACCTTC. Translating it yields CASSLEGHSAGYTF. Combining the CDR3 with reference TRBV7-9 and TRBJ1-2 gives the whole variable domain DTGVSQNPRHKITKRGQNVTFRCDPISEHNRLYWYRQTLGQGPEFLTYFQNEAQLEKSRLLSDRFSAERPKGSFSTLEIQRTEQGDSAMYLCASSLEGHSAGYTFGSGTRLTVV.